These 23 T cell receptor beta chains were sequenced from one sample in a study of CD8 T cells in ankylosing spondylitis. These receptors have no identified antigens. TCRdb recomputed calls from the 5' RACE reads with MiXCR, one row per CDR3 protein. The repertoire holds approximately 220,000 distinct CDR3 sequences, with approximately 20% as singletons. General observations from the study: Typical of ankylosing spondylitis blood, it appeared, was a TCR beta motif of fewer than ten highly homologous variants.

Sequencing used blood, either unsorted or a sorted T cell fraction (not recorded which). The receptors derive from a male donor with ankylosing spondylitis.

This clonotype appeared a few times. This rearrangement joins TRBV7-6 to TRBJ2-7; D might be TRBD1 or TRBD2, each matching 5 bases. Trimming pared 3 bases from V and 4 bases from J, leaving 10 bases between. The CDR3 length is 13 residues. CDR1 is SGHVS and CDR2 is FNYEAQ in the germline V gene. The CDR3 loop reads CASSLRGWYEQYF. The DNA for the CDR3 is TGTGCCAGCAGCTTGAGGGGCTGGTACGAGCAGTACTTC.

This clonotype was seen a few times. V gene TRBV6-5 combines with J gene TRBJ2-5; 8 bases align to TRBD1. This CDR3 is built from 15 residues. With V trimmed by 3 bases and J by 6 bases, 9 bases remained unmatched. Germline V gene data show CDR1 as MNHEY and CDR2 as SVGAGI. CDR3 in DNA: TGTGCCAGCAGTTATTCGGGACAGGCCCCAAAGACCCAGTACTTC. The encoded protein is CASSYSGQAPKTQYF.

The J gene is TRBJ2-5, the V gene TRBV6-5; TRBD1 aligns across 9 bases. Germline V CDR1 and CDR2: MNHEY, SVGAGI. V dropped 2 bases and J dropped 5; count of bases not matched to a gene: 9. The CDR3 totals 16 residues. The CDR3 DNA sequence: TGTGCCAGCAGTTACCCCCCAGGGACAGGGATTGAGACCCAGTACTTC. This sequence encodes CASSYPPGTGIETQYF.

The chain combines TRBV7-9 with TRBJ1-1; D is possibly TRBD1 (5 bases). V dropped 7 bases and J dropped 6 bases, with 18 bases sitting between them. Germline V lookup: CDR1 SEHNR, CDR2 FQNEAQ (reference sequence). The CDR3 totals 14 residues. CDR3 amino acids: CASTPRLGAAEAFF. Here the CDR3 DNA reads TGTGCCAGCACCCCCAGGTTAGGGGCTGCTGAAGCTTTCTTT. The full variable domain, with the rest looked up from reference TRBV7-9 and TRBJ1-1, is DTGVSQNPRHKITKRGQNVTFRCDPISEHNRLYWYRQTLGQGPEFLTYFQNEAQLEKSRLLSDRFSAERPKGSFSTLEIQRTEQGDSAMYLCASTPRLGAAEAFFGQGTRLTVV.

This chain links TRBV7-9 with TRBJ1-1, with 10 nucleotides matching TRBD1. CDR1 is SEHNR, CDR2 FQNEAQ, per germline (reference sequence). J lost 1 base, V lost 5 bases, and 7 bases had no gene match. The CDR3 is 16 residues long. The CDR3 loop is CASSNRDRGPNTEAFF. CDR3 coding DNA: TGTGCCAGCAGCAACCGGGACAGGGGACCGAACACTGAAGCTTTCTTT.

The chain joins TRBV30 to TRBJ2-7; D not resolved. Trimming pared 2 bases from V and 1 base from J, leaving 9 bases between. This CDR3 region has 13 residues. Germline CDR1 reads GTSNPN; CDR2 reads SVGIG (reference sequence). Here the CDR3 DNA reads TGTGCCTGGAGTCCCATAGTATCCTACGAGCAGTACTTC. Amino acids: CAWSPIVSYEQYF.

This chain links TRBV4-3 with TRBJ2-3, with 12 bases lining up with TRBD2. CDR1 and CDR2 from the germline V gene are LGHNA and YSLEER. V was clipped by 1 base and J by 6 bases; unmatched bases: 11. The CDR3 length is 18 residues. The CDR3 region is CASSQVASGRATTDTQYF. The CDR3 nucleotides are TGCGCCAGCAGCCAAGTTGCTAGCGGGAGGGCCACGACGGATACGCAGTATTTT.

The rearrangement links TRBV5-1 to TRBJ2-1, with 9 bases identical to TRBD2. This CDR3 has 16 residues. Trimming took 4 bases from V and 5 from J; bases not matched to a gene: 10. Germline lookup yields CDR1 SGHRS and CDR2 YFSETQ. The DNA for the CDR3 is TGCGCCAGCAGCCCGACTAGCGGTCAAGTAGACAATGAGCAGTTCTTC. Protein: CASSPTSGQVDNEQFF.

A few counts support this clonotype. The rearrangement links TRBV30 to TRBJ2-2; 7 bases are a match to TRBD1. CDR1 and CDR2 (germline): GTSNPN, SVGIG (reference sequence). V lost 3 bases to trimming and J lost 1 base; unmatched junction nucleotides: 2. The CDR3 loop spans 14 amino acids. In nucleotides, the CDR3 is TGTGCCTGGAGCACAGGGGTGAACACCGGGGAGCTGTTTTTT. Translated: CAWSTGVNTGELFF. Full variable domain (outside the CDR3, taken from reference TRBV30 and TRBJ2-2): SQTIHQWPATLVQPVGSPLSLECTVEGTSNPNLYWYRQAAGRGLQLLFYSVGIGQISSEVPQNLSASRPQDRQFILSSKKLLLSDSGFYLCAWSTGVNTGELFFGEGSRLTVL.

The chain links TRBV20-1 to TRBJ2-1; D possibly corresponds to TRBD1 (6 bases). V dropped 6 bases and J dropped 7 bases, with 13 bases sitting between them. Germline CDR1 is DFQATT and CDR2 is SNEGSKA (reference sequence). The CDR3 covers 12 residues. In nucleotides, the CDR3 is TGCAGTGCGGATCCAGGACAGAATGAGCAGTTCTTC. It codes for CSADPGQNEQFF.

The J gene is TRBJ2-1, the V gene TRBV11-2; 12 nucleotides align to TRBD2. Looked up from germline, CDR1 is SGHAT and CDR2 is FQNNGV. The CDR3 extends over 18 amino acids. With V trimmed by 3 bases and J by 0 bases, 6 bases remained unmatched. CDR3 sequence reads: CASSFGLAGTSSYNEQFF. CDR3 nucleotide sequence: TGTGCCAGCAGCTTCGGACTAGCGGGGACAAGCTCCTACAATGAGCAGTTCTTC.

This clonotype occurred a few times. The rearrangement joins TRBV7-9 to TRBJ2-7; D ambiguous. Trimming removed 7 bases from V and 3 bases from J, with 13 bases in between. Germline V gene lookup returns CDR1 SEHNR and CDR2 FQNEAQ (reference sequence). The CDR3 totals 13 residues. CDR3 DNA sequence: TGTGCCAGCACCTCTTCTGGGAACTACGAGCAGTACTTC. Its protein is CASTSSGNYEQYF.

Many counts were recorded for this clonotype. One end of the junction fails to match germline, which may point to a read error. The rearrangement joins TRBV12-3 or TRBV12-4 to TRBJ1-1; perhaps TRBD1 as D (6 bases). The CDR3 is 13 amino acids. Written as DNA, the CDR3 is TGTGCCAGCAGTCTCGAAGGGGGGGTAACTAAAGACTTT. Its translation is CASSLEGGVTKDF.

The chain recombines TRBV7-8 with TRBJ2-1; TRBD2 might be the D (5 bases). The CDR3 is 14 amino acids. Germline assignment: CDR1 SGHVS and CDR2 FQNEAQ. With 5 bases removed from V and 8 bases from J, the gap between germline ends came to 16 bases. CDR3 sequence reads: CASSTLIGGHEQFF. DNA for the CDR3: TGTGCCAGCAGCACCTTAATTGGAGGCCATGAGCAGTTCTTC.

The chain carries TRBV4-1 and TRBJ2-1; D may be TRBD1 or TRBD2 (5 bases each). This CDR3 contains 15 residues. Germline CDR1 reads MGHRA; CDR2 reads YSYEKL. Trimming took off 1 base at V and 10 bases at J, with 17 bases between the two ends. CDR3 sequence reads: CASSQAGGGRIEQFF. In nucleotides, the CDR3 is TGCGCCAGCAGCCAAGCGGGTGGGGGAAGGATAGAGCAGTTCTTC.

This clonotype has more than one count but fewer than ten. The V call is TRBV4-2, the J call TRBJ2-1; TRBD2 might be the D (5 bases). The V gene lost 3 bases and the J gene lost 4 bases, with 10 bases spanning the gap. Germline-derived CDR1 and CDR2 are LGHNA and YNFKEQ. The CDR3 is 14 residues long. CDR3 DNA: TGTGCCAGCAGCCAGCTCCCGGGGTACAATGAGCAGTTCTTC. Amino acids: CASSQLPGYNEQFF.

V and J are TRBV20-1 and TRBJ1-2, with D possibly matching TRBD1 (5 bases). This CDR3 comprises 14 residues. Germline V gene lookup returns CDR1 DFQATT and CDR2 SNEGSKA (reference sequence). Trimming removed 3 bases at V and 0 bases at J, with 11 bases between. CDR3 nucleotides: TGCAGTGCTAGGATCCAGGGTTCTAACTATGGCTACACCTTC. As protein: CSARIQGSNYGYTF.

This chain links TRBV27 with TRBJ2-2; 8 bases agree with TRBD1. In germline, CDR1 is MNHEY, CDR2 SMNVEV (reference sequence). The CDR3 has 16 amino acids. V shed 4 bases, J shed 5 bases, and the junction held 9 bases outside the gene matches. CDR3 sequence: CASSSLPRGHTGELFF. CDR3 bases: TGTGCCAGCAGTTCACTGCCCAGGGGGCATACCGGGGAGCTGTTTTTT.

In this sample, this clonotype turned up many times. DNA for the CDR3: TGTGCCAGCAGCGTTAGCGGGAGTCTTGATACGCAGTATTTT. It is translated as CASSVSGSLDTQYF. The genes are TRBV9 and TRBJ2-3; 9 nucleotides agree with TRBD2. The V gene end was trimmed by 2 bases and the J gene end by 6 bases; junction bases not matched to a gene: 4. This CDR3 region has 14 residues. The V gene's germline CDR1 is SGDLS and CDR2 YYNGEE.

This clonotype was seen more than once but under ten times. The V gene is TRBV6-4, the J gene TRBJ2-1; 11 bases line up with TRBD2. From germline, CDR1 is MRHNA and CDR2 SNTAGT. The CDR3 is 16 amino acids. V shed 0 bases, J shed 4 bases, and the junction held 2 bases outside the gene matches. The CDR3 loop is CASSDSLAGGYNEQFF. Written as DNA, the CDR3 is TGTGCCAGCAGTGACTCCCTAGCGGGAGGTTACAATGAGCAGTTCTTC.

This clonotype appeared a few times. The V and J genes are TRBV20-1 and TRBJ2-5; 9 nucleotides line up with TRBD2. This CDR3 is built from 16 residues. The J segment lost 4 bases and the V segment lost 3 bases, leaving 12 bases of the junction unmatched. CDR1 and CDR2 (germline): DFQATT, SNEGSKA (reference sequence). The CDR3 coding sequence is TGCAGTGCTAGTGATCTAGCGGGGCCTTGGGGAGAGACCCAGTACTTC. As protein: CSASDLAGPWGETQYF.

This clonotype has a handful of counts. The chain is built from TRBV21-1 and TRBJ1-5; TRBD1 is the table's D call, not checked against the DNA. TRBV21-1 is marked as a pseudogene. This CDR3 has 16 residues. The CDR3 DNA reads TGTGCCAGCATGACCCGGGGGGGGTCCGGCAATCAGCCCCAGCATTTT. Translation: CASMTRGGSGNQPQHF.

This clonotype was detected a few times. The CDR3 DNA is TGCAGTGCTCCCCGGACTGACTTCGAGCAGTTCTTC. Its translation is CSAPRTDFEQFF. The chain is built from TRBV20-1 and TRBJ2-1; maybe TRBD2 (5 bases). The CDR3 has 12 residues. Trimming left V 5 bases short and J 10 bases short, with 15 bases between. CDR1 DFQATT and CDR2 SNEGSKA come from the germline V gene (reference sequence).